The 25 T cell receptor beta chains given below trace back to one sample, sequenced in a study of T-cell memory formation after mild COVID-19 (dated by TCRdb to the early 2020s). The protocol used for the library was 5' RACE. TCRdb names Illumina NovaSeq 6000 as the instrument used. Starting from the raw public reads, TCRdb applied fastp trimming at Q25, assembled clones with MiXCR and retained in-frame beta chains. CDR3 protein sequences are deduplicated, and each keeps its most common genes and DNA. The sample table shows about 44,000 distinct CDR3 sequences, and over 6.5% are seen once. The top ten clonotypes cover approximately 0.8% of the sample. Sequenced input: PBMCs or a T cell subset sorted from them (not recorded which). The receptors shown here come from an adult who had mild COVID-19 (a few samples of this study predate the infection). The sample titles of this study are shuffled in the database, so cell type and time point are left out.

This clonotype occurred many times. V is TRBV9 and J is TRBJ2-7; 7 nucleotides agree with TRBD2. Trimming cost V 3 bases and J 6 bases; bases outside gene matches: 9. Germline CDR1 SGDLS, CDR2 YYNGEE. This CDR3 has 14 amino acids. The CDR3 spells CASSAILAIGEQYF. The CDR3 DNA follows: TGTGCCAGCAGCGCAATACTAGCGATCGGCGAGCAGTACTTC.

This clonotype was counted ten times or more. The V call is TRBV4-2, the J call TRBJ1-6, with unresolved D. V lost 1 base, J lost 0 bases, and 13 bases lay in between. The CDR3 totals 18 residues. CDR1 and CDR2 (germline): LGHNA, YNFKEQ. The CDR3 is CASSQGGAGSSYNSPLHF. Written as DNA, the CDR3 is TGTGCCAGCAGCCAAGGAGGAGCAGGTAGCTCCTATAATTCACCCCTCCACTTT.

This clonotype appeared many times. V is TRBV29-1 and J is TRBJ2-3, with 8 bases aligning to TRBD2. The trim removed 6 bases at V and 3 bases at J, leaving 11 bases unmatched. This CDR3 has 15 amino acids. Germline-derived CDR1 and CDR2 are SQVTM and ANQGSEA. The DNA of the CDR3 is TGCAGCGTCGCCGGGACTAGAAGTTTGACAGATACGCAGTATTTT. Protein sequence: CSVAGTRSLTDTQYF.

In this sample, this clonotype turned up many times. The V gene is TRBV20-1, the J gene TRBJ1-4; 10 positions agree with TRBD1. Losses at the gene ends were 3 bases for V and 6 bases for J; bases not matched to a gene: 16. The CDR3 has 18 residues. Germline V gene sequence: CDR1 DFQATT, CDR2 SNEGSKA (reference sequence). The CDR3 nucleotides are TGCAGTGCTAGGTCTTTTCGCATGGGGACAGGGGACGATGAAAAACTGTTTTTT. Translating gives CSARSFRMGTGDDEKLFF.

This chain links TRBV2 with TRBJ2-7; no definite D call. This CDR3 spans 11 amino acids. The ends were cut back, 11 bases at V and 3 bases at J, with 11 bases in the middle. CDR1 SNHLY and CDR2 FYNNEI come from the germline V gene. The CDR3 reads CAGQIDYEQYF. CDR3 nucleotide sequence: TGTGCCGGTCAGATCGACTACGAGCAGTACTTC.

This clonotype has a count of ten or more. The chain carries TRBV12-3 or TRBV12-4 and TRBJ1-1, with a possible D match to TRBD1 (6 bases). This CDR3 has 14 residues. V was pared by 5 bases and J by 1 base, with 11 bases between. CDR3 nucleotide sequence: TGTGCCAGCAGTGCCGTACAGGGGAACACTGAAGCTTTCTTT. Translated: CASSAVQGNTEAFF.

This chain links TRBV19 with TRBJ2-7; no definite D call. The V gene's germline CDR1 is LNHDA and CDR2 SQIVND (reference sequence). The CDR3 has 13 amino acids. Trimming cost V 6 bases and J 6 bases, with 15 bases left between them. CDR3 protein: CASRENLRTEQYF. The DNA of the CDR3 is TGTGCCAGTAGGGAGAACCTTCGGACCGAGCAGTACTTC.

The table lists this clonotype with a few counts. This rearrangement joins TRBV18 to TRBJ1-5; 9 bases are a match to TRBD1. CDR1 KGHSH and CDR2 LQKENI come from the germline V gene. Unmatched junction bases numbered 4, after V lost 3 bases and J lost 4 bases. This CDR3 comprises 15 residues. CDR3 protein: CASSPRQGENQPQHF. Here the CDR3 DNA reads TGTGCCAGCTCACCTCGACAGGGGGAGAATCAGCCCCAGCATTTT. Full variable domain (remainder filled in from reference TRBV18 and TRBJ1-5): NAGVMQNPRHLVRRRGQEARLRCSPMKGHSHVYWYRQLPEEGLKFMVYLQKENIIDESGMPKERFSAEFPKEGPSILRIQQVVRGDSAAYFCASSPRQGENQPQHFGDGTRLSIL.

The chain joins TRBV7-3 to TRBJ2-3, with D possibly TRBD2 on 6 matching bases. Trimming took off 2 bases at V and 4 bases at J, with 10 bases between the two ends. CDR3 length: 14 residues. CDR1 and CDR2 (germline): SGHTA, FQGTGA. The CDR3 protein is CASSLGGAADTQYF. The CDR3 DNA reads TGTGCCAGCAGCTTAGGCGGGGCAGCAGATACGCAGTATTTT.

This clonotype has a count of ten or more. The chain joins TRBV20-1 to TRBJ2-3, with D maybe TRBD2 (6 bases). There are 15 residues in the CDR3. Germline loops: CDR1 DFQATT, CDR2 SNEGSKA (reference sequence). Trimming removed 4 bases from V and 4 bases from J, with 18 bases in between. The DNA of the CDR3 is TGCAGTGCTACGGAACTTCGCGGGACCGCAGATACGCAGTATTTT. Its protein is CSATELRGTADTQYF.

The gene calls are TRBV7-2 and TRBJ2-4; tentatively, D is TRBD1 (5 bases). The ends were cut back, 2 bases at V and 4 bases at J, with 15 bases in the middle. This CDR3 has 16 residues. Germline V gene lookup returns CDR1 SGHTA and CDR2 FQGNSA. CDR3 sequence (DNA): TGTGCCAGCAGCTTACGTAGTGGGGCAGGAAAAAACATTCAGTACTTC. It yields the protein CASSLRSGAGKNIQYF.

This clonotype has more than one count but fewer than ten. The chain links TRBV5-1 to TRBJ1-2; D is possibly TRBD1 (6 bases). CDR1 SGHRS and CDR2 YFSETQ come from the germline V gene. The CDR3 is 12 amino acids. V was pared by 0 bases and J by 9 bases, with 9 bases between. CDR3 region: CASSLAGESYTF. DNA of the CDR3: TGCGCCAGCAGCTTGGCAGGGGAAAGCTACACCTTC. The full variable domain, its missing parts supplied by reference TRBV5-1 and TRBJ1-2, is KAGVTQTPRYLIKTRGQQVTLSCSPISGHRSVSWYQQTPGQGLQFLFEYFSETQRNKGNFPGRFSGRQFSNSRSEMNVSTLELGDSALYLCASSLAGESYTFGSGTRLTVV.

The chain uses TRBV18 and TRBJ2-3; a possible D gene is TRBD2 (6 bases). The CDR3 covers 14 residues. The germline V and J ends were trimmed by 3 bases and 1 base, with 8 bases remaining between them. Germline CDR1 and CDR2: KGHSH and LQKENI. The CDR3 DNA is TGTGCCAGCTCACCGACGGGGGGCACAGATACGCAGTATTTT. Translating gives CASSPTGGTDTQYF.

In this sample, this clonotype turned up many times. This chain joins TRBV15 and TRBJ2-1; D call uncertain. The CDR3 covers 16 residues. Germline CDR1 reads LNHNV; CDR2 reads YYDKDF (reference sequence). Trimming cost V 0 bases and J 0 bases, with 9 bases left between them. The CDR3 bases are TGTGCCACCAGCAGAGATTCGGGCTTCTCCTACAATGAGCAGTTCTTC. Its protein is CATSRDSGFSYNEQFF.

The chain combines TRBV14 with TRBJ2-5; 12 bases agree with TRBD2. Trimming cost V 4 bases and J 4 bases; bases outside gene matches: 7. Germline V lookup: CDR1 SGHDN, CDR2 FVKESK. There are 16 residues in the CDR3. DNA of the CDR3: TGTGCCAGCAGCCGGAATCAACTAGCGGGGGGAGAGACCCAGTACTTC. Its translation is CASSRNQLAGGETQYF. Full variable domain (rest looked up from reference TRBV14 and TRBJ2-5): EAGVTQFPSHSVIEKGQTVTLRCDPISGHDNLYWYRRVMGKEIKFLLHFVKESKQDESGMPNNRFLAERTGGTYSTLKVQPAELEDSGVYFCASSRNQLAGGETQYFGPGTRLLVL.

This clonotype was counted at least ten times. The rearrangement links TRBV20-1 to TRBJ1-4; no firm D call. Trimming removed 6 bases at V and 8 bases at J, with 7 bases between. The CDR3 spans 10 residues. Per the germline V gene, CDR1 is DFQATT and CDR2 is SNEGSKA (reference sequence). In DNA, the CDR3 is TGCAGTGCCGCCCGCGAAAAACTGTTTTTT. Translation gives CSAAREKLFF.

This clonotype was seen ten or more times. The genes are TRBV12-3 or TRBV12-4 and TRBJ2-4; 9 positions match TRBD2. The CDR3 contains 15 residues. Trimming took 2 bases from V and 9 from J; bases not matched to a gene: 8. CDR3 DNA sequence: TGTGCCAGCAGTTTACGGTCTAGCGGGATTGCCATTCAGTACTTC. It encodes CASSLRSSGIAIQYF.

V usage is TRBV20-1 and J usage is TRBJ2-7; TRBD2 matches at 8 bases. The V segment lost 0 bases and the J segment 2 bases; nucleotides outside the gene matches: 6. The CDR3 contains 15 residues. Germline loops: CDR1 DFQATT, CDR2 SNEGSKA (reference sequence). CDR3 protein: CSARDLTSGTYEQYF. Written as DNA, the CDR3 is TGCAGTGCTAGAGATCTAACTAGCGGCACCTACGAGCAGTACTTC.

This clonotype was observed many times. The chain links TRBV7-9 to TRBJ2-5; no clear D gene. CDR3 length: 14 residues. Trimming pared 2 bases from V and 0 bases from J, leaving 7 bases between. Germline V gene lookup returns CDR1 SEHNR and CDR2 FQNEAQ (reference sequence). The CDR3: CASSLNVNQETQYF. In DNA form, the CDR3 reads TGTGCCAGCAGCTTAAATGTGAACCAAGAGACCCAGTACTTC.

This clonotype was found a few times. V is TRBV30 and J is TRBJ2-5; D ambiguous. Germline V lookup: CDR1 GTSNPN, CDR2 SVGIG (reference sequence). V lost 1 base to trimming and J lost 2 bases, with 2 bases between them. This CDR3 is 11 amino acids long. The CDR3 is CAWSGQETQYF. CDR3 coding DNA: TGTGCCTGGAGTGGACAAGAGACCCAGTACTTC. The full variable domain, with the rest looked up from reference TRBV30 and TRBJ2-5, is SQTIHQWPATLVQPVGSPLSLECTVEGTSNPNLYWYRQAAGRGLQLLFYSVGIGQISSEVPQNLSASRPQDRQFILSSKKLLLSDSGFYLCAWSGQETQYFGPGTRLLVL.

This clonotype was seen many times. This sequence joins TRBV7-9 and TRBJ2-5; 11 nucleotides match TRBD2. Per the germline V gene, CDR1 is SEHNR and CDR2 is FQNEAQ (reference sequence). The CDR3 runs to 14 residues. With 1 base clipped from V and 11 bases from J, the junction kept 6 bases outside the gene matches. The CDR3 DNA sequence: TGTGCCAGCAGCTTAGAGACTAGCGGGGCGTCACAGTACTTC. Translating gives CASSLETSGASQYF.

This clonotype has at least ten counts. The chain recombines TRBV7-9 with TRBJ1-6; D is perhaps TRBD1 (5 bases). CDR1 and CDR2 from the germline V gene are SEHNR and FQNEAQ (reference sequence). The CDR3 totals 15 residues. Deletions cut 4 bases from V and 2 bases from J, with 9 bases between. The CDR3 region is CASSSRGPYNSPLHF. The CDR3 nucleotides are TGTGCCAGCAGCTCTCGGGGCCCCTATAATTCACCCCTCCACTTT.

This clonotype has more than one count but fewer than ten. This rearrangement joins TRBV6-5 to TRBJ1-2; the D gene is possibly TRBD1 (6 bases). The V end lost 0 bases, the J end lost 6 bases, and 11 bases lay between the germline ends. The CDR3 contains 14 residues. In germline, CDR1 is MNHEY, CDR2 SVGAGI. CDR3 coding DNA: TGTGCCAGCAGTTACTCGAGGGGGGCGGATGGCTACACCTTC. This codes for CASSYSRGADGYTF.

This clonotype was observed a few times. The gene calls are TRBV7-8 and TRBJ1-4; 7 bases match TRBD1. Losses at the gene ends were 4 bases for V and 3 bases for J; bases not matched to a gene: 11. The CDR3 is made up of 17 amino acids. Germline V gene sequence: CDR1 SGHVS, CDR2 FQNEAQ. As DNA, the CDR3 is TGTGCCAGCAGCTCTTGGACAGGAAAAGAGTCTAATGAAAAACTGTTTTTT. Its protein product is CASSSWTGKESNEKLFF.

This clonotype was observed a few times. The chain recombines TRBV15 with TRBJ1-1; unclear D gene. The V end was cut by 5 bases, the J end by 1 base, with 11 bases between. CDR3 size: 14 residues. Germline V gene data show CDR1 as LNHNV and CDR2 as YYDKDF (reference sequence). The CDR3 is CATSGQTANTEAFF. CDR3 nucleotide sequence: TGTGCCACCAGCGGCCAAACAGCGAACACTGAAGCTTTCTTT.